This T cell receptor (beta chain) was retrieved from a study of blood T cell repertoires in COVID-19 (dated by TCRdb to the early 2020s). About the study as a whole: Samples from collaborators originated in the United States, Italy and Spain and spanned both the acute and convalescent phases of COVID-19. The dataset comprised deeply sampled blood TCRbeta repertoires from subjects exposed to, actively infected with, or recovered from COVID-19. The material from the prospective study consisted of cDNA or gDNA derived from T cells, B-cell-depleted T cells, or PBMCs. The repertoires were made available in a free public database intended to serve as a resource for research on the immune response to SARS-CoV-2. Sample metadata almost always included a de-identified subject ID, COVID-19 status, age in years and sex. Samples were obtained from the ongoing ImmuneRACE study (first 160 participants) and from some 1,300 subjects provided by 6 global collaborators. HLA class I and class II types, where available, came from metadata supplied by the sample provider rather than from assay-based typing. The full study reports these points: Clinical and demographic metadata were provided uncurated, with the amount varying by source and participant.

The immunoSEQ Assay, a bias-controlled multiplex PCR, was used to amplify TCRbeta CDR3 regions from genomic DNA. Per the source publication's procedure: Nucleated cell counts per sample were estimated from amplification of reference gene primers within the assay. Sequence reads were collapsed and filtered to measure the absolute abundance of every unique TCRbeta CDR3 rearrangement. For each sample, productive Simpson clonality was calculated as the square root of Simpson's diversity index over productive rearrangements. TCRdb retrieved this table from immuneACCESS and kept in-frame rearrangements only. Not all clones are present; in checked studies, unresolved V genes account for under half, and no reason is known for the remainder. Clonal size and the V and J genes are those of that table, whereas D and trimming came from the DNA. This sample lists about 200,000 clones; 84% were detected once. Together, the top ten hold around 14% of the sample.

V is pruned by 3 bases and J by 0 bases, leaving 9 bases of the junction without a gene match. The germline V gene (reference sequence) yields SEHNR for CDR1 and FQNEAQ for CDR2. Inclusive of the bounding cysteine and phenylalanine, the CDR3 is 19 residues long. Here the CDR3 DNA is all that survives: 57 bases in frame from base 1. Whole blood was collected in K2EDTA tubes by collaborating institutions according to the institutions' own protocols. Collaborator samples were shipped for TCRbeta analysis as frozen whole blood, isolated PBMCs, or DNA extracted from either sample type. Concerning this clone itself: There is no known antigen for this receptor. It has no much larger one-base neighbor in the sample; base qualities were not kept.

This TCR was sampled from a human donor in a cohort sampled during active COVID-19. Sequencing input: peripheral blood. The rearrangement combines TRBV7-9 with TRBJ2-1; TRBD2 matches 12 bases in the middle. The CDR3 is CASSLAGTSGPSSYNEQFF. The DNA reads TGTGCCAGCAGCTTGGCCGGGACTAGCGGGCCAAGCTCCTACAATGAGCAGTTCTTC.